This entry concerns a single TCR beta chain. The sample belongs to a study of T cell changes during pregnancy in multiple sclerosis. Libraries were prepared by immunoSEQ multiplex PCR; TCRdb keeps only in-frame clonotypes and omits some of them. Among around 63,000 clones listed, roughly 92% were seen once. Germline V CDR1 and CDR2: MNHEY, SMNVEV (reference sequence). Trimming cost V 2 bases and J 10 bases, with 9 bases left between them. The CDR3 runs to 12 residues. The sequenced sample was CD8+ T cells from peripheral blood mononuclear cells, obtained in the third trimester of pregnancy. The clonotype was recovered from a female donor in good health, enrolled as a control in a pregnancy study. This rearrangement joins TRBV27 to TRBJ2-1; tentative D call: TRBD2 (5 bases). The CDR3 sequence is CASSLAGKEQFF. CDR3 nucleotide sequence: TGTGCCAGCAGTTTAGCCGGGAAAGAGCAGTTCTTC.